This T cell receptor beta chain derives from a study of human T cells and chemical hapten exposure. Study background: Per-sample TCR yields varied mainly from small pooled library volume differences. The study's findings and limits: Sensitizing with DPC caused no change in TCRs above 1 in 1000 frequency. PT1 expanded TCR numbers rose with patch test score.

TCRdb ran MiXCR on the RACE reads and lists one entry per CDR3 protein. The data hold tens of thousands of distinct CDR3 sequences, with roughly 11% observed a single time. The time point denotes: pre-sensitization, week 0. The treatment here: therapeutic diphenylcyclopropenone sensitization with weekly scalp DPC. Before extraction, the whole blood was not fractionated, and total RNA was taken from it. V was clipped by 5 bases and J by 2 bases; unmatched bases: 9. The CDR3 is made up of 16 amino acids. About this clonotype: As yet, its antigen is unknown.

The source is a woman in her forties or fifties with alopecia areata. Some clones in this sample may be carry-over from other donors' samples. V usage is TRBV12-3 or TRBV12-4 and J usage is TRBJ2-3; 8 bases match TRBD1. Sequenced material: whole blood, taken in connection with sensitization to the hapten diphenylcyclopropenone (DPC). CDR3 sequence (DNA): TGTGCCAGCAGTCGTTCCCCGGACAGGGACACAGATACGCAGTATTTT. Its protein is CASSRSPDRDTDTQYF.